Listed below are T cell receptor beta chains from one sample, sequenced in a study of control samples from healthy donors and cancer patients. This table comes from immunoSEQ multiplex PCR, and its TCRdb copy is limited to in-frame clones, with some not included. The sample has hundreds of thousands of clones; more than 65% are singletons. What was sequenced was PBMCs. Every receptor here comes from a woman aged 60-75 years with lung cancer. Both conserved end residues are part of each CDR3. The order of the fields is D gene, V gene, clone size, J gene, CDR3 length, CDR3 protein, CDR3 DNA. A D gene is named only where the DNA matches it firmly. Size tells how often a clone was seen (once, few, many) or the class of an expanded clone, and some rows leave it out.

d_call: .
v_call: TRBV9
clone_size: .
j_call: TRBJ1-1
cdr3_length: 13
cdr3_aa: CASSVAMNTEAFF
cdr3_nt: TGTGCCAGCAGCGTAGCTATGAACACTGAAGCTTTCTTT

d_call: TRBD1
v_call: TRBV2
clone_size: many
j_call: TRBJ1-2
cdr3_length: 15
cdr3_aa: CASSPGTANYYGYTF
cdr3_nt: TGTGCCAGCAGCCCTGGGACAGCTAACTACTATGGCTACACCTTC

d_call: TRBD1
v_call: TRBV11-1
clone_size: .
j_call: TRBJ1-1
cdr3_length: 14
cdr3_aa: CASSRGQGRAEAFF
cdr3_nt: TGTGCCAGCAGCCGGGGACAGGGACGGGCTGAAGCTTTCTTT

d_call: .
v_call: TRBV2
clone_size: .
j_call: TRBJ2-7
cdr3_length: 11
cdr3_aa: CASSENYEQYF
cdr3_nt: TGTGCCAGCAGCGAGAACTACGAGCAGTACTTC

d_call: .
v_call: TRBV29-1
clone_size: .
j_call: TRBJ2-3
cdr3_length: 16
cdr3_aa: CSVEDRAGASTDTQYF
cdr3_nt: TGCAGCGTTGAAGATAGGGCGGGGGCTAGCACAGATACGCAGTATTTT

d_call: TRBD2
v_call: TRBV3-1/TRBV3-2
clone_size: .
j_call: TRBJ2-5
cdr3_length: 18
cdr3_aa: CASSHRLDAGGSRETQYF
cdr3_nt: TGTGCCAGCAGCCATAGACTCGACGCGGGGGGGTCCCGGGAGACCCAGTACTTC

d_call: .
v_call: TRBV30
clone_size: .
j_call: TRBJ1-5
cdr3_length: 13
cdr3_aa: CAWSPDRNQPQHF
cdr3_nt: TGTGCCTGGAGTCCGGACAGAAATCAGCCCCAGCATTTT

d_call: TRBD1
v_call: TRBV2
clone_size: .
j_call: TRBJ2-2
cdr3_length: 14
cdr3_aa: CASRRQGDTGELFF
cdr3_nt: TGTGCCAGCAGGCGACAGGGGGACACCGGGGAGCTGTTTTTT

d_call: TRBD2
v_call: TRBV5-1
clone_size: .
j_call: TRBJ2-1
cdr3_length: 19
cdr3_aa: CASSLGRSGRTISYNEQFF
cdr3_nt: TGCGCCAGCAGCTTGGGTCGTAGCGGGAGGACCATCTCCTACAATGAGCAGTTCTTC

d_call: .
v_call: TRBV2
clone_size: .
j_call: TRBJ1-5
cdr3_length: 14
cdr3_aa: CASRSGLSNQPQHF
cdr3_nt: TGTGCCAGCAGGTCCGGGTTAAGCAATCAGCCCCAACATTTT

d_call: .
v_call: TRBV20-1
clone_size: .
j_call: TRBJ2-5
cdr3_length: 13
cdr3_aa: CSASAGPQETQYF
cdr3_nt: TGCAGTGCTAGTGCCGGACCGCAAGAGACCCAGTACTTC

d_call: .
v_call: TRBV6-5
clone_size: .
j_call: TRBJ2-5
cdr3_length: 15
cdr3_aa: CASSHRDWYQETQYF
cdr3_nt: TGTGCCAGCAGTCACCGGGACTGGTACCAAGAGACCCAGTACTTC